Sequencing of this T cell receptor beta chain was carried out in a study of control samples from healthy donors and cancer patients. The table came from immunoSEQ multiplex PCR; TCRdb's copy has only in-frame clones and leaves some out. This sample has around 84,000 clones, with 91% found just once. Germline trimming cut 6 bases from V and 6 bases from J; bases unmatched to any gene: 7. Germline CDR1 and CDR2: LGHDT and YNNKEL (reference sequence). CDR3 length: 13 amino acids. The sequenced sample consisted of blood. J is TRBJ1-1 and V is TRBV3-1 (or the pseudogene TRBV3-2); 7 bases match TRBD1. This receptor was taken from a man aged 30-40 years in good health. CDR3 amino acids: CASRRTGGSEAFF. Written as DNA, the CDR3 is TGTGCCAGCAGAAGGACAGGCGGATCTGAAGCTTTCTTT.